The 22 T cell receptor beta chains given below trace back to one sample, sequenced in a study of graft-versus-host responses after intestinal transplantation. Sequencing used immunoSEQ multiplex PCR; TCRdb keeps in-frame clones, though not all of them. The table includes over 85,000 clones, 90% to 95% detected once. Their cognate antigens are unknown. This sample comprised unstimulated CD4+ T cells sorted from spleen or lymph node cells, obtained before transplant. The receptors derive from a human donor who was the organ donor for an intestinal transplant.

V gene TRBV18 combines with J gene TRBJ1-1; D not certain. The length of the CDR3 is 15 residues. The V gene's germline CDR1 is KGHSH and CDR2 LQKENI. V lost 6 bases to trimming and J lost 5 bases, with 19 bases between them. The CDR3 DNA reads TGTGCCAGCTCCCCCCGTGAGGTAAGAAGAACTGAAGCTTTCTTT. It is translated as CASSPREVRRTEAFF.

This chain links TRBV11-2 with TRBJ2-5; no clear D. Trimming left V 3 bases short and J 5 bases short, with 7 bases between. Germline CDR1 and CDR2: SGHAT and FQNNGV. The CDR3 has 12 residues. CDR3 DNA: TGTGCCAGCAGCTTTTCGTTCGAGACCCAGTACTTC. Protein sequence: CASSFSFETQYF.

Notes on this clone: The junction differs from germline at one of its ends, possibly a read error. The chain recombines TRBV7-6 with TRBJ2-1; 11 bases are a match to TRBD2. Germline loops: CDR1 SGHVS, CDR2 FNYEAQ. This CDR3 has 14 amino acids. CDR3 in amino acids: CASSLAGGHNEQFF. CDR3 sequence (DNA): TGTGCCAGCAGCCTAGCGGGGGGTCACAATGAGCAGTTCTTC.

This clone was detected only once. V usage is TRBV7-8 and J usage is TRBJ2-7, with a weak D call TRBD2 (6 bases). This CDR3 contains 15 residues. Trimming took 5 bases from V and 6 from J, leaving 20 bases between them. Per the germline V gene, CDR1 is SGHVS and CDR2 is FQNEAQ. CDR3 DNA: TGTGCCAGCAGCCTCGGGAGAGGGTGGGGCGGCGAGCAGTACTTC. It is translated as CASSLGRGWGGEQYF.

The V and J genes are TRBV4-1 and TRBJ2-3; D call uncertain. This CDR3 is built from 16 residues. V gave up 1 base and J gave up 1 base, with 12 bases separating them. Per the germline V gene, CDR1 is MGHRA and CDR2 is YSYEKL. Here the CDR3 reads CASSQVQTTGTDTQYF. The DNA of the CDR3 is TGCGCCAGCAGCCAAGTACAGACCACCGGCACAGATACGCAGTATTTT.

This clone was seen just once. The genes are TRBV5-4 and TRBJ2-7, with D tentatively TRBD2 (6 bases). Trimming left V 0 bases short and J 1 base short, with 11 bases between. Germline V gives CDR1 SGHNT, CDR2 YYREEE (reference sequence). This CDR3 region has 15 residues. The CDR3 bases are TGTGCCAGCAGCTTGGGCCAGGGAGGTTCCTACGAGCAGTACTTC. This gives the protein CASSLGQGGSYEQYF.

CDR3 sequence reads: CATSPQRGLARNEQFF. CDR3 bases: TGTGCCACCAGCCCCCAAAGGGGACTAGCCAGAAATGAGCAGTTCTTC. The rearrangement uses TRBV15 and TRBJ2-1; TRBD2 agrees at 9 bases. The germline V gene has CDR1 LNHNV and CDR2 YYDKDF (reference sequence). This CDR3 spans 16 amino acids. V lost 5 bases, J lost 7 bases, and 12 bases stayed unmatched.

The CDR3 spells CASSHPGTEQYF. The CDR3 nucleotides read TGCGCCAGCAGCCATCCGGGTACGGAGCAGTACTTC. This chain links TRBV4-3 with TRBJ2-7; no reliable D call. Germline values: CDR1 LGHNA, CDR2 YSLEER. The CDR3 has 12 residues. Trimming shortened V by 3 bases and J by 7 bases, and 10 bases separated the two germline ends.

The chain couples TRBV6-4 to TRBJ2-3, with 7 bases matching TRBD1. CDR1 and CDR2 from the germline V gene are MRHNA and SNTAGT. The CDR3 is 15 amino acids. Germline trimming cut 5 bases from V and 0 bases from J; bases unmatched to any gene: 5. The CDR3 DNA is TGTGCCAGCAGTCCTACAGGGGCTAGCACAGATACGCAGTATTTT. Its protein product is CASSPTGASTDTQYF.

This clone was seen only a few times. CDR3 in amino acids: CASSLGQGPEKLFF. CDR3 in DNA: TGTGCCAGCAGCTTAGGGCAGGGTCCGGAAAAACTGTTTTTT. V is TRBV7-9 and J is TRBJ1-4; tentatively, D is TRBD1 (5 bases). The length of the CDR3 is 14 residues. V was trimmed by 1 base and J by 8 bases, leaving 11 bases between them. Germline V lookup: CDR1 SEHNR, CDR2 FQNEAQ (reference sequence).

The chain recombines TRBV5-1 with TRBJ1-1; D not certain. Germline V gene lookup returns CDR1 SGHRS and CDR2 YFSETQ. V shed 4 bases and J shed 10 bases, with 11 bases lying between them. The CDR3 is 11 amino acids. The CDR3 nucleotides read TGCGCCAGCAGCCTGCTTGGAGTAGCTTTCTTT. It translates to CASSLLGVAFF.

The CDR3 is CASSFAVHYGYTF. The CDR3 DNA is TGTGCCAGCAGCTTCGCGGTCCACTATGGCTACACCTTC. This rearrangement joins TRBV7-2 to TRBJ1-2; D ambiguous. The V end was cut by 3 bases, the J end by 3 bases, with 8 bases between. The CDR3 consists of 13 residues. CDR1 is SGHTA, CDR2 FQGNSA, per germline.

This chain uses TRBV27 with TRBJ1-2; D is unresolved. Germline V CDR1 and CDR2: MNHEY, SMNVEV (reference sequence). Trimming pared 2 bases from V and 14 bases from J, leaving 27 bases between. The CDR3 has 16 residues. CDR3 residues: CASSLNVGGLLMAKTF. DNA of the CDR3: TGTGCCAGCAGTTTAAATGTTGGAGGACTCCTTATGGCTAAGACCTTC.

The CDR3 region has the DNA TGTGCCAGTATTCCCGGGACAGGGAGGATTCGTGGCTACACCTTC. It translates to CASIPGTGRIRGYTF. This chain uses TRBV19 with TRBJ1-2, with TRBD1 matching over 9 bases. Germline CDR1 reads LNHDA; CDR2 reads SQIVND (reference sequence). Trimming at V came to 7 bases and at J to 7 bases, leaving 13 bases not matched to a gene. The CDR3 runs to 15 residues. The full variable domain, its missing parts supplied by reference TRBV19 and TRBJ1-2, is DGGITQSPKYLFRKEGQNVTLSCEQNLNHDAMYWYRQDPGQGLRLIYYSQIVNDFQKGDIAEGYSVSREKKESFPLTVTSAQKNPTAFYLCASIPGTGRIRGYTFGSGTRLTVV.

The CDR3 nucleotides are TGCGCCAGCAGCCAAGAAAGGGGCAGGGGGCGCGCAGATACGCAGTATTTT. It specifies CASSQERGRGRADTQYF. The chain uses TRBV4-3 and TRBJ2-3, with 8 bases matching TRBD1. The germline CDR1 and CDR2 sequences are LGHNA and YSLEER. Trimming took 0 bases from V and 4 from J; bases not matched to a gene: 9. The CDR3 length is 17 residues.

This rearrangement joins TRBV28 to TRBJ1-2; no firm D call. The CDR3 sequence is 15 residues long. The V and J ends lost 2 bases and 4 bases respectively, with 14 bases between them. Germline CDR1 reads MDHEN; CDR2 reads SYDVKM. CDR3 sequence reads: CASSLSGDWGYGYTF. CDR3 DNA sequence: TGTGCCAGCAGTTTAAGCGGAGACTGGGGCTATGGCTACACCTTC.

The chain is built from TRBV4-2 and TRBJ1-1; D not resolved. Deletions cut 3 bases from V and 1 base from J, with 12 bases between. Germline values: CDR1 LGHNA, CDR2 YNFKEQ. The CDR3 covers 15 residues. The CDR3: CASSQRIGGNTEAFF. DNA for the CDR3: TGTGCCAGCAGCCAGAGGATAGGTGGGAACACTGAAGCTTTCTTT.

The chain employs TRBV11-2 and TRBJ2-1, with D tentatively TRBD2 (6 bases). Germline lookup yields CDR1 SGHAT and CDR2 FQNNGV. This CDR3 is built from 12 residues. The ends were cut back, 5 bases at V and 7 bases at J, with 9 bases in the middle. CDR3 in DNA: TGTGCCAGCAGCCTAGCGAGTAATGAGCAGTTCTTC. Its protein is CASSLASNEQFF.

The DNA for the CDR3 is TGTGCCAGCAGCTTAATGCAGGGAAGTGGCTACACCTTC. This codes for CASSLMQGSGYTF. This rearrangement joins TRBV7-2 to TRBJ1-2; D is possibly TRBD1 (5 bases). Trimming pared 2 bases from V and 7 bases from J, leaving 11 bases between. Germline V gene sequence: CDR1 SGHTA, CDR2 FQGNSA. This CDR3 spans 13 amino acids.

The rearrangement uses TRBV15 and TRBJ1-4; D remains ambiguous. V was trimmed by 5 bases and J by 6 bases, leaving 16 bases between them. Germline V CDR1 and CDR2: LNHNV, YYDKDF (reference sequence). The CDR3 runs 15 residues. The CDR3: CATSPTRSNYEKLFF. DNA for the CDR3: TGTGCCACCAGCCCCACCAGGTCCAACTATGAAAAACTGTTTTTT.

This clone showed up just once. The V gene is TRBV27, the J gene TRBJ2-2; 7 bases match TRBD2. J was trimmed by 8 bases and V by 6 bases; bases with no gene match: 12. The V gene's germline CDR1 is MNHEY and CDR2 SMNVEV (reference sequence). CDR3 length equals 15 residues. CDR3 in DNA: TGTGCCAGCAGCCCCATGATACTAGCGCGGGGGGAGCTGTTTTTT. Protein: CASSPMILARGELFF.

CDR3 coding DNA: TGCGCCAGCAGCTCAGGGGGTGGACAGGGCACAGATACGCAGTATTTT. Translated: CASSSGGGQGTDTQYF. The V call is TRBV4-3, the J call TRBJ2-3; 7 bases align to TRBD1. Trimming removed 5 bases from V and 1 base from J; junction bases left unmatched: 9. Germline V lookup: CDR1 LGHNA, CDR2 YSLEER. The CDR3 has 16 residues.